This T cell receptor beta chain was sequenced for a study of blood T cell repertoires in COVID-19. The CDR3 contains 21 residues. CDR1 is MNHEY, CDR2 SVGEGT, per germline. V shed 0 bases, J shed 7 bases, and the junction held 23 bases outside the gene matches. Generated by immunoSEQ multiplex PCR, the TCRdb table keeps only in-frame clones and is missing some. The sample carries fewer than 450,000 clones, 88% recorded once. The sample consisted of peripheral blood. This clonotype was obtained from a woman in her 70s with COVID-19, enrolled during active disease. The V gene is TRBV6-2 or TRBV6-3, the J gene TRBJ2-3; TRBD2 agrees at 9 bases. This CDR3 is CASSYSGLAGSSVPHRYTQYF. The CDR3 DNA reads as TGTGCCAGCAGTTACTCCGGGCTAGCGGGGTCGTCGGTCCCCCACCGGTATACGCAGTATTTT.